A single sample is the source of the 20 T cell receptor beta chains below, sequenced in a study of regulatory T cells in long-lasting Graves disease. Specified time point: newly diagnosed GD, antithyroid drugs for less than 3 months. The TCR library was made from RNA extracted from PBMCs. Assembly of TCR beta libraries relied on iRepertoire HTBI primers together with Arm-PCR of CDR3 regions. TCRdb used MiXCR to reprocess the multiplex PCR reads, holding one entry per CDR3 protein. The data contain roughly 410,000 distinct CDR3 sequences, 15% of them seen just once; the ten biggest clones take up approximately 8%. These same data were also listed under a study on T cells in Graves' hyperthyroidism and ophthalmopathy.

The specimen was peripheral blood mononuclear cells (PBMCs), collected at new diagnosis, from a patient treated with antithyroid drugs. The receptors were gathered from a woman aged 40 to 50 with Graves disease.

This clonotype was recorded many times. The chain employs TRBV28 and TRBJ2-7, with D possibly called TRBD1 or TRBD2 (5 bases each). Germline V gene sequence: CDR1 MDHEN, CDR2 SYDVKM. CDR3 size: 12 residues. V lost 3 bases to trimming and J lost 3 bases, with 6 bases between them. The CDR3 protein is CASSLGRYEQYF. The CDR3 bases are TGTGCCAGCAGTTTGGGACGCTACGAGCAGTACTTC.

In its sample, this clonotype was seen a few times. DNA of the CDR3: TGTGCCTGGAGTGTACTTCCGTGGGGACAGGGTAATGAAAAACTGTTTTTT. Residues: CAWSVLPWGQGNEKLFF. The chain joins TRBV30 to TRBJ1-4, with 9 bases that match TRBD1. The CDR3 spans 17 residues. V dropped 0 bases and J dropped 4; count of bases not matched to a gene: 9. CDR1 is GTSNPN and CDR2 is SVGIG in the germline V gene (reference sequence).

Ten or more counts support this clonotype. The chain couples TRBV2 to TRBJ1-3; a possible D gene is TRBD1 (5 bases). The germline V and J ends were trimmed by 2 bases and 4 bases, with 9 bases remaining between them. The germline V gene has CDR1 SNHLY and CDR2 FYNNEI. CDR3 size: 14 residues. Here the CDR3 reads CASSEWRQGNTIYF. CDR3 nucleotide sequence: TGTGCCAGCAGTGAATGGCGACAGGGAAACACCATATATTTT.

This clonotype has a count of ten or more. The chain uses TRBV20-1 and TRBJ2-1; D possibly corresponds to TRBD2 (5 bases). Germline V lookup: CDR1 DFQATT, CDR2 SNEGSKA (reference sequence). The CDR3 is 16 amino acids. V was shortened by 0 bases and J by 2 bases, with 14 bases between the two germline ends. DNA of the CDR3: TGCAGTGCTAGAGATCGAGGGAGAGCCGCCTACAATGAGCAGTTCTTC. Translating it yields CSARDRGRAAYNEQFF.

J is TRBJ2-7 and V is TRBV4-2; no clear D gene. Looked up from germline, CDR1 is LGHNA and CDR2 is YNFKEQ. V dropped 1 base and J dropped 0 bases, with 13 bases sitting between them. CDR3 length equals 16 residues. As DNA, the CDR3 is TGTGCCAGCAGCCAAGGTATGAGATCCATCTCCTACGAGCAGTACTTC. Protein sequence: CASSQGMRSISYEQYF.

In this sample, this clonotype turned up a few times. The genes are TRBV11-2 and TRBJ2-1, with 12 bases matching TRBD2. V trimming: 2 bases; J trimming: 6 bases; junction bases outside the gene matches: 8. Germline CDR1 SGHAT, CDR2 FQNNGV. This CDR3 is built from 17 residues. CDR3 residues: CASSLWLAGGGGNEQFF. Written as DNA, the CDR3 is TGTGCCAGCAGCTTATGGCTAGCGGGAGGGGGTGGCAATGAGCAGTTCTTC.

This clonotype has ten or more counts. This chain joins TRBV5-1 and TRBJ2-1, with D uncertain. Germline V gene sequence: CDR1 SGHRS, CDR2 YFSETQ. The CDR3 runs 14 residues. V lost 7 bases, J lost 0 bases, and 11 bases lay in between. This CDR3 is CASSPESSYNEQFF. For the CDR3, the DNA is TGCGCCAGCTCTCCTGAGAGCTCCTACAATGAGCAGTTCTTC. Looking up the rest from reference TRBV5-1 and TRBJ2-1 gives the full variable domain: KAGVTQTPRYLIKTRGQQVTLSCSPISGHRSVSWYQQTPGQGLQFLFEYFSETQRNKGNFPGRFSGRQFSNSRSEMNVSTLELGDSALYLCASSPESSYNEQFFGPGTRLTVL.

This clonotype was recorded at least ten times. This chain uses TRBV7-2 with TRBJ2-3; D is ambiguous. CDR1 is SGHTA, CDR2 FQGNSA, per germline. V was pared by 7 bases and J by 0 bases, with 8 bases between. CDR3 length: 13 residues. The CDR3 reads CASTDVSTDTQYF. In nucleotides, the CDR3 is TGTGCCAGCACTGATGTAAGCACAGATACGCAGTATTTT.

This clonotype has a count of ten or more. The chain employs TRBV7-2 and TRBJ2-2; no clear D. V lost 0 bases to trimming and J lost 6 bases, with 5 bases between them. The CDR3 is 13 residues long. Germline V gene sequence: CDR1 SGHTA, CDR2 FQGNSA. The CDR3 spells CASSLAPSGELFF. CDR3 DNA: TGTGCCAGCAGCTTAGCCCCCTCCGGGGAGCTGTTTTTT.

This clonotype was seen only a few times. J is TRBJ2-1 and V is TRBV27; TRBD2 matches at 14 bases. The trim removed 7 bases at V and 5 bases at J, leaving 4 bases unmatched. CDR3 size: 15 residues. The V gene's germline CDR1 is MNHEY and CDR2 SMNVEV (reference sequence). CDR3 amino acids: CASTTSGRVDNEQFF. The CDR3 nucleotides read TGTGCCAGCACGACTAGCGGGAGGGTAGACAATGAGCAGTTCTTC.

Regarding this clonotype: This may be a read error, as it is one base from a much larger clone. Without the conserved terminal phenylalanine or tryptophan, this CDR3 likely stems from a read error. The chain recombines TRBV11-2 with TRBJ2-1; maybe TRBD2 (6 bases). The tail of the sequence fits TRBJ2-5 better, so the J call may be wrong. CDR3 length equals 17 residues. The germline V gene encodes CDR1 SGHAT and CDR2 FQNNGV. The CDR3 DNA is TGTGCCAGCAGCTTAGACGGCAGCGGGTGGGGTCAAGAGACCCAGTACTCC. Translation: CASSLDGSGWGQETQYS.

This clonotype was counted at least ten times. The V and J genes are TRBV11-2 and TRBJ2-7, with 8 bases that match TRBD2. V trimming: 5 bases; J trimming: 1 base; junction bases outside the gene matches: 7. CDR1 SGHAT and CDR2 FQNNGV come from the germline V gene. This CDR3 spans 15 amino acids. The CDR3 sequence: CASSPYTSGSYEQYF. In nucleotides, the CDR3 is TGTGCCAGCAGCCCGTACACTAGCGGATCCTACGAGCAGTACTTC.

This clonotype was detected a few times. The gene calls are TRBV7-2 and TRBJ1-1; D gene ambiguous. Germline CDR1 reads SGHTA; CDR2 reads FQGNSA. V was cut by 5 bases and J by 5 bases, with 15 bases left in between. The CDR3 spans 14 residues. The CDR3: CASSPTVSGTEAFF. CDR3 nucleotides: TGTGCCAGCAGCCCAACCGTGAGTGGGACTGAAGCTTTCTTT.

V gene TRBV13 combines with J gene TRBJ2-1; possible D gene TRBD2, 6 bases. Germline-derived CDR1 and CDR2 are PRHDT and FYEKMQ (reference sequence). Trimming left V 5 bases short and J 7 bases short, with 21 bases between. This CDR3 contains 16 residues. CDR3 residues: CASSPYLGRSVNEQFF. The CDR3 coding sequence is TGTGCCAGCAGCCCATACTTAGGGAGGAGTGTTAATGAGCAGTTCTTC.

This clonotype turned up a few times. This chain uses TRBV6-1 with TRBJ2-3, with D perhaps TRBD1 (7 bases). Germline V lookup: CDR1 MNHNS, CDR2 SASEGT. Between the trimmed V and J ends, which lost 8 bases and 6 bases, there was a span of 12 bases. The length of the CDR3 is 12 residues. For the CDR3, the DNA is TGTGCCAGCGGGTCAGGGGGGGATACGCAGTATTTT. Protein sequence: CASGSGGDTQYF.

The V gene is TRBV20-1, the J gene TRBJ1-5, with D perhaps TRBD1 (6 bases). V dropped 3 bases and J dropped 7 bases, with 13 bases sitting between them. CDR1 DFQATT and CDR2 SNEGSKA come from the germline V gene (reference sequence). CDR3 length equals 13 residues. The CDR3 loop reads CSASNRAGQPQHF. The CDR3 DNA reads as TGCAGTGCTAGTAACAGGGCGGGGCAGCCCCAGCATTTT.

This clonotype was seen at least ten times. The rearrangement links TRBV12-3 or TRBV12-4 to TRBJ2-7; 10 positions agree with TRBD2. The CDR3 spans 14 residues. V gave up 7 bases and J gave up 3 bases; unmatched junction bases: 6. The CDR3 reads CASNPSGSLYEQYF. As DNA, the CDR3 is TGTGCCAGCAACCCTAGCGGGAGCCTCTACGAGCAGTACTTC.

This clonotype was seen ten or more times. V usage is TRBV13 and J usage is TRBJ1-1; D is undetermined. V lost 1 base and J 1 base, leaving 4 bases between the germline ends. Germline V gene lookup returns CDR1 PRHDT and CDR2 FYEKMQ (reference sequence). This CDR3 region has 13 residues. As DNA, the CDR3 is TGTGCCAGCAGCTTAGCAACGAACACTGAAGCTTTCTTT. Amino acid sequence: CASSLATNTEAFF.

The CDR3 sequence: CSARDSRSGANVLTF. The CDR3 coding sequence is TGCAGTGCTAGAGATAGCAGGTCCGGGGCCAACGTCCTGACTTTC. The rearrangement joins TRBV20-1 to TRBJ2-6; D remains unclear. CDR3 size: 15 residues. CDR1 is DFQATT, CDR2 SNEGSKA, per germline (reference sequence). V dropped 0 bases and J dropped 4 bases, with 10 bases sitting between them.

This clonotype was recorded at least ten times. The chain joins TRBV3-1 to TRBJ1-1; D is perhaps TRBD1 (6 bases). CDR3 length: 13 amino acids. Trimming took 3 bases from V and 5 from J, leaving 10 bases between them. Germline CDR1 and CDR2: LGHDT and YNNKEL (reference sequence). In DNA, the CDR3 is TGTGCCAGCAGCCAGGCACAGGGTACTGAAGCTTTCTTT. It translates to CASSQAQGTEAFF.